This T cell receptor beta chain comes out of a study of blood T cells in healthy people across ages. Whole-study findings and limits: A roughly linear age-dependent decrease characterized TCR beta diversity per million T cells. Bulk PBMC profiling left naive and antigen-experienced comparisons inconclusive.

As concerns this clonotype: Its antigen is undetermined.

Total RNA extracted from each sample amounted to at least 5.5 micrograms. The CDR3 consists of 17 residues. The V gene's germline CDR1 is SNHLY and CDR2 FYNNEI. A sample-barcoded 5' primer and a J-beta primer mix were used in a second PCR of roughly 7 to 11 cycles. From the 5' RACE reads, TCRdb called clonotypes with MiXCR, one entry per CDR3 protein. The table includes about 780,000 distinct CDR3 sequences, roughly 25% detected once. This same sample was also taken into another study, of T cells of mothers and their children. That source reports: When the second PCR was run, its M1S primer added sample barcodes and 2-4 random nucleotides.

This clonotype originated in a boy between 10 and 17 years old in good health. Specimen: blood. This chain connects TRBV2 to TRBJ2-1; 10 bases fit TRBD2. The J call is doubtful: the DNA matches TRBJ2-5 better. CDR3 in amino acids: CASPSGGGTSASIGQYF. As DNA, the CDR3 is TGTGCCAGCCCTTCCGGGGGGGGGACTAGCGCCTCGATAGGCCAGTACTTC.